These T cell receptor beta chains were read from a single sample in a study of CD8 T cells in ankylosing spondylitis. TCRdb redid the calling of the 5' RACE reads with MiXCR, one entry per CDR3 protein. The sample holds 150,000 to 200,000 distinct CDR3 sequences, over 10% seen once. Sequencing was performed on blood, either unsorted or a sorted T cell fraction (not recorded which). Source of these receptors: a male donor with ankylosing spondylitis or in good health (not recorded which). CDR3s include the opening cysteine and the closing phenylalanine or tryptophan. The D gene is left open where the match is weak. Some rows mark clone size as missing; the rest say once, few, many or name a class of expanded clone.

clone size	J gene	D gene	V gene	CDR3 DNA	CDR3 protein
NA	TRBJ1-1	NA	TRBV10-2	TGCGCCAGCAGTGAATTGGAGAACACTGAAGCTTTCTTT	CASSELENTEAFF
NA	TRBJ2-7	TRBD1	TRBV7-6	TGTGCCAGCAGCTCAGCCGGGACAGGGGGCTACGAGCAGTACTTC	CASSSAGTGGYEQYF
NA	TRBJ2-7	TRBD2	TRBV12-5	TGTGCTAGTGGATGGACTAGCGGCTACGAGCAGTACTTC	CASGWTSGYEQYF
NA	TRBJ2-1	TRBD2	TRBV4-1	TGCGCCAGCAGCCCCGGGTCTAGCGGGGGGGGAAGCTCCTACAATGAGCAGTTCTTC	CASSPGSSGGGSSYNEQFF
NA	TRBJ2-4	TRBD2	TRBV7-2	TGTGCCAGCAGCTTTATTTCCCTCCTACCGGGACTAGCGGGGGACCTAGCCAAAAACATTCAGTACTTC	CASSFISLLPGLAGDLAKNIQYF
NA	TRBJ1-3	NA	TRBV20-1	TGCAGTGCTAGAGGGCAGGGTGAACACACCATATATTTT	CSARGQGEHTIYF
few	TRBJ2-1	TRBD2	TRBV2	TGTGCCAGCAGTGAAGGAGCGGGAGGTTTAATTGAGCAGTTCTTC	CASSEGAGGLIEQFF
few	TRBJ2-3	TRBD2	TRBV5-1	TGCGCCAGCTCCTCCGGGACTAGCGAAGCAGATACGCAGTATTTT	CASSSGTSEADTQYF
many	TRBJ1-1	NA	TRBV5-1	TGCGCCAGCAGCGCTGGTAACACTGAAGCTTTCTTT	CASSAGNTEAFF
many	TRBJ2-7	TRBD1	TRBV27	TGTGCCAGCAGTTTGACAGGGCTTTCCTACGAGCAGTACTTC	CASSLTGLSYEQYF
many	TRBJ2-2	NA	TRBV12-3/TRBV12-4	TGTGCCAGCAGTAGAAGCGGTGGACAATACACCGGGGAGCTGTTTTTT	CASSRSGGQYTGELFF
NA	TRBJ2-2	TRBD2	TRBV5-5	TGTGCCAGCAGCTCCGGGGGGGCAGGCGGGGAGCTGTTTTTT	CASSSGGAGGELFF
few	TRBJ2-7	TRBD2	TRBV20-1	TGCAGTGCTCCGACTAGCAGCGGCCACGAGCAGTACTTC	CSAPTSSGHEQYF
few	TRBJ2-2	TRBD2	TRBV20-1	TGCAGTGCTATCGGGGACTACAACACCGGGGAGCTGTTTTTT	CSAIGDYNTGELFF
few	TRBJ1-2	NA	TRBV15	TGTGCCACCAGCGGCGAGGCGCCACCGACAGGCTACACCTTC	CATSGEAPPTGYTF
NA	TRBJ2-3	TRBD2	TRBV10-3	TGTGCCACCTCGACTAGCGGACCCTTCACAGATACGCAGTATTTT	CATSTSGPFTDTQYF
few	TRBJ2-7	NA	TRBV7-9	TGTGCATCCCGGGGGGCTCTAAGCTCCTACGAGCAGTACTTC	CASRGALSSYEQYF
NA	TRBJ1-3	NA	TRBV18	TGTGCCAGCTCCCTTTCACGGGTCTACTCTGGAAACACCATATATTTT	CASSLSRVYSGNTIYF
few	TRBJ2-3	NA	TRBV12-3/TRBV12-4	TGTGCCAGCAGTCCTGGGGATGGAGATACGCAGTATTTT	CASSPGDGDTQYF
few	TRBJ2-7	NA	TRBV18	TGTGCCAGCTCACCAGAGTCATGGACGGGCTACGAGCAGTACTTC	CASSPESWTGYEQYF
few	TRBJ1-4	NA	TRBV6-5	TGTGCCAGCAGTTACTCAGGGGTTGGAGAAAAACTGTTTTTT	CASSYSGVGEKLFF
many	TRBJ1-1	NA	TRBV7-8	TGTGCCAGCACCATTTTACAGGTGAACACTGAAGCTTTCTTT	CASTILQVNTEAFF
few	TRBJ2-3	NA	TRBV27	TGTGCCAGCAGGACCCAGTTCACAGATACGCAGTATTTT	CASRTQFTDTQYF
few	TRBJ1-1	NA	TRBV3-1	TGTGCCAGCAGCCTTTACCTTAACACTGAAGCTTTCTTT	CASSLYLNTEAFF
NA	TRBJ1-1	TRBD1	TRBV27	TGTGCCAGCAGTTTATCAGTCCAAAGGGGGCTGAACACTGAAGCTTTCTTT	CASSLSVQRGLNTEAFF
many	TRBJ1-5	NA	TRBV12-3/TRBV12-4	TGTGCCAGCTGTGACAGGTTTGGGCAGCCCCAGCATTTT	CASCDRFGQPQHF
NA	TRBJ2-1	NA	TRBV11-3	TGTGCCAGCAGCTTAGAGCGGGGAATCTACAATGAGCAGTTCTTC	CASSLERGIYNEQFF
NA	TRBJ2-5	NA	TRBV5-1	TGCGCCAGCAGCTTCACCGACAGGAGGACGGAGACCCAGTACTTC	CASSFTDRRTETQYF
few	TRBJ2-7	NA	TRBV2	TGTGCCAGCAGCGCGGTTCCCGGGGGCTACGAGCAGTACTTC	CASSAVPGGYEQYF
NA	TRBJ2-3	NA	TRBV27	TGTGCCAGCAGTTTATATGGACTAAACCCGCAGTATTTT	CASSLYGLNPQYF
NA	TRBJ2-7	NA	TRBV7-8	TGTGCCAGCAGCTTACGGGCTAGCTCCGAGCAGTACTTC	CASSLRASSEQYF
NA	TRBJ2-7	TRBD1	TRBV12-3/TRBV12-4	TGTGCCAGCAGTCCTGGGACAGGGCCCCCCTACGAGCAGTACTTC	CASSPGTGPPYEQYF
few	TRBJ1-6	NA	TRBV6-1	TGTGCCAGCAGTGAACGACGGGATAATTCACCCCTCCACTTT	CASSERRDNSPLHF
many	TRBJ2-1	NA	TRBV6-4	TGTGCCAGCAGTCTCGACGTATACAATGAGCAGTTCTTC	CASSLDVYNEQFF
many	TRBJ2-5	NA	TRBV12-3/TRBV12-4	TGTGCCAGCAGCCTCCAAGAGACCCAGTACTTC	CASSLQETQYF
NA	TRBJ2-4	NA	TRBV2	TGTGCCAGCAGGGAGAGCTTAGCCAAAAACATTCAGTACTTC	CASRESLAKNIQYF
NA	TRBJ2-7	NA	TRBV20-1	TGCAGTGCTAGCGGGCAAGGGATGGGCTCCTACGAGCAGTACTTC	CSASGQGMGSYEQYF
NA	TRBJ2-3	TRBD2	TRBV4-1	TGCGCCAGCAGCCAAGAAGCGGGGACTAGCGGAACAACTAGCACAGATACGCAGTATTTT	CASSQEAGTSGTTSTDTQYF
few	TRBJ2-5	NA	TRBV2	TGTGCCAGCAGTGAAGAAGTAGCGGCTCAAGAGACCCAGTACTTC	CASSEEVAAQETQYF
few	TRBJ2-1	TRBD2	TRBV4-2	TGTGCCAGCACCTCGAGGGTAGCGGGGGGGGCCGGTGAGCAGTTCTTC	CASTSRVAGGAGEQFF
few	TRBJ2-7	NA	TRBV7-6	TGTGCCAGCAGCTTAGAACGGGGGCTGGCCGAGCAGTACTTC	CASSLERGLAEQYF